The present entry profiles one TCR beta chain with its context. Per germline, CDR1 SGHTA and CDR2 FQGNSA. The CDR3 is 14 amino acids. V dropped 5 bases and J dropped 1; count of bases not matched to a gene: 2. This specimen belongs to a study of control samples from healthy donors and cancer patients. TCRdb's copy holds only in-frame clones and misses some; the assay was immunoSEQ multiplex PCR. The sample consists of about 410,000 clones, 80% to 95% of them appearing once. The chain is built from TRBV7-2 and TRBJ2-5; 9 positions match TRBD2. The sequencing input was PBMCs. The sequence derives from a man aged 35 to 55 with head and neck cancer. CDR3 in DNA: TGTGCCAGCAGCGGACTAGCGCCCCAAGAGACCCAGTACTTC. Encoded protein: CASSGLAPQETQYF. Full variable domain (remainder filled in from reference TRBV7-2 and TRBJ2-5): GAGVSQSPSNKVTEKGKDVELRCDPISGHTALYWYRQSLGQGLEFLIYFQGNSAPDKSGLPSDRFSAERTGGSVSTLTIQRTQQEDSAVYLCASSGLAPQETQYFGPGTRLLVL.